One sample yielded the 25 T cell receptor beta chains listed below, sequenced in a study of a mutant IDH1 vaccine in newly diagnosed glioma. The assay was immunoSEQ multiplex PCR, and TCRdb's table has in-frame clones only and misses some. The sample contains around 99,000 clones, about four fifths of which appear only once. Time point here: baseline, week 1 (first vaccination visit). Treatment indicated: pre-vaccination baseline after standard-of-care therapy. Here the sequenced sample was PBMCs, taken from a glioma patient treated with radiotherapy, temozolomide or both. Receptors were obtained from a man aged 35-49 years with glioma.

J is TRBJ1-6 and V is TRBV6-1, with D unresolved. The CDR3 extends over 14 amino acids. Germline CDR1 and CDR2: MNHNS and SASEGT. V gave up 3 bases and J gave up 7 bases, with 10 bases separating them. The CDR3 here is CASSDRSRNSPLHF. The CDR3 DNA reads TGTGCCAGCAGTGACAGGTCCAGGAATTCACCCCTCCACTTT.

The gene calls are TRBV15 and TRBJ2-7; possible D gene TRBD2, 6 bases. Deletions cut 1 base from V and 3 bases from J, with 13 bases between. The CDR3 extends over 15 amino acids. Looked up from germline, CDR1 is LNHNV and CDR2 is YYDKDF (reference sequence). The CDR3 region is CATSRVFGRGYEQYF. In nucleotides, the CDR3 is TGTGCCACCAGCAGAGTATTCGGGAGAGGCTACGAGCAGTACTTC.

The chain is built from TRBV29-1 and TRBJ2-1; 12 bases map to TRBD1. CDR3 length: 14 residues. Trimming cost V 4 bases and J 4 bases; bases outside gene matches: 2. Germline lookup yields CDR1 SQVTM and CDR2 ANQGSEA. As DNA, the CDR3 is TGCAGCGTTGGGGGACAGGGGGCGTACAATGAGCAGTTCTTC. It translates to CSVGGQGAYNEQFF.

J is TRBJ2-5 and V is TRBV28, with TRBD1 identical over 10 bases. There are 16 residues in the CDR3. Trimming took 4 bases from V and 4 from J; bases not matched to a gene: 9. Per germline, CDR1 MDHEN and CDR2 SYDVKM. The CDR3 here is CASSSHGTGVGETQYF. The CDR3 nucleotides are TGTGCCAGCAGTTCGCACGGGACAGGGGTAGGAGAGACCCAGTACTTC.

The chain links TRBV6-1 to TRBJ1-1; no definite D call. Trimming left V 4 bases short and J 4 bases short, with 10 bases between. The CDR3 runs to 13 residues. CDR1 is MNHNS and CDR2 is SASEGT in the germline V gene. CDR3 DNA sequence: TGTGCCAGCAGTGTGGCTATGAGCACTGAAGCTTTCTTT. It specifies CASSVAMSTEAFF.

This rearrangement joins TRBV9 to TRBJ2-3; 7 bases match TRBD2. CDR3 length: 15 residues. V shed 0 bases, J shed 9 bases, and the junction held 10 bases outside the gene matches. Germline CDR1 is SGDLS and CDR2 is YYNGEE. In nucleotides, the CDR3 is TGTGCCAGCAGCGTAGTCGGGGGGAGCTCCGGGACGCAGTATTTT. Translation: CASSVVGGSSGTQYF.

As DNA, the CDR3 is TGTGCCAGCAGTTTATCACGAGGGAGCACTAATGAAAAACTGTTTTTT. Its translation is CASSLSRGSTNEKLFF. The chain employs TRBV28 and TRBJ1-4; no clear D gene. V lost 1 base, J lost 2 bases, and 11 bases lay in between. Germline-derived CDR1 and CDR2 are MDHEN and SYDVKM. The CDR3 has 16 residues. Based on the CDR3 plus reference TRBV28 and TRBJ1-4, the full variable domain is DVKVTQSSRYLVKRTGEKVFLECVQDMDHENMFWYRQDPGLGLRLIYFSYDVKMKEKGDIPEGYSVSREKKERFSLILESASTNQTSMYLCASSLSRGSTNEKLFFGSGTQLSVL.

The V gene is TRBV6-1, the J gene TRBJ1-1, with 7 bases fitting TRBD1. The CDR3 contains 10 residues. After removal of 9 bases from V and 8 bases from J, the junction contained 3 bases not matched to a gene. Germline CDR1 reads MNHNS; CDR2 reads SASEGT. The CDR3 region is CASEGGEAFF. The CDR3 DNA sequence: TGTGCCAGTGAAGGGGGCGAAGCTTTCTTT.

The chain uses TRBV7-9 and TRBJ2-3, with 7 nucleotides matching TRBD1. CDR1 SEHNR and CDR2 FQNEAQ come from the germline V gene (reference sequence). The length of the CDR3 is 14 residues. V lost 5 bases and J lost 4; bases outside the gene matches: 6. CDR3 sequence reads: CASSLRQGADTQYF. CDR3 bases: TGTGCCAGCAGCCTCCGACAGGGTGCAGATACGCAGTATTTT.

The chain has TRBV28 and TRBJ1-1; the D gene is possibly TRBD1 (6 bases). Germline V gene data show CDR1 as MDHEN and CDR2 as SYDVKM. CDR3 length: 12 amino acids. V lost 3 bases and J lost 11, with 13 bases in between. The CDR3 here is CASSLRGTGAFF. DNA of the CDR3: TGTGCCAGCAGTTTGAGGGGGACCGGGGCTTTCTTT. The full variable domain, with the rest looked up from reference TRBV28 and TRBJ1-1, is DVKVTQSSRYLVKRTGEKVFLECVQDMDHENMFWYRQDPGLGLRLIYFSYDVKMKEKGDIPEGYSVSREKKERFSLILESASTNQTSMYLCASSLRGTGAFFGQGTRLTVV.

The chain is built from TRBV21-1 and TRBJ1-5; the DNA was not used to check the table's D call, TRBD1. TRBV21-1 is recorded as a pseudogene. This CDR3 comprises 15 residues. The CDR3 spells CASSSARDINQPQHF. The CDR3, as DNA: TGTGCCAGCAGCTCCGCCCGGGACATCAATCAGCCCCAGCATTTT.

V usage is TRBV28 and J usage is TRBJ1-2, with 7 nucleotides matching TRBD1. CDR1 and CDR2 (germline): MDHEN, SYDVKM. This CDR3 has 16 amino acids. V was pared by 2 bases and J by 2 bases, with 8 bases of the junction left unmatched. CDR3 bases: TGTGCCAGCAGTTTAGTTAACCCGGGACAGAACTATGGCTACACCTTC. Its protein is CASSLVNPGQNYGYTF.

The J gene is TRBJ2-2, the V gene TRBV15; D call uncertain. CDR3 size: 15 residues. Germline V lookup: CDR1 LNHNV, CDR2 YYDKDF (reference sequence). V was shortened by 1 base and J by 4 bases, with 10 bases between the two germline ends. DNA of the CDR3: TGTGCCACCAGCAGAGGAGCAACCGCCACCGGGGAGCTGTTTTTT. Translated, it gives CATSRGATATGELFF. Complete variable domain (other parts from reference TRBV15 and TRBJ2-2): DAMVIQNPRYQVTQFGKPVTLSCSQTLNHNVMYWYQQKSSQAPKLLFHYYDKDFNNEADTPDNFQSRRPNTSFCFLDIRSPGLGDTAMYLCATSRGATATGELFFGEGSRLTVL.

The chain is built from TRBV27 and TRBJ1-1; D not certain. Trimming left V 8 bases short and J 3 bases short, with 19 bases between. Germline CDR1 is MNHEY and CDR2 is SMNVEV (reference sequence). The CDR3 extends over 15 amino acids. Here the CDR3 reads CASSDNVGTYTEAFF. In nucleotides, the CDR3 is TGTGCCAGCTCAGACAATGTAGGAACGTACACTGAAGCTTTCTTT.

This clone is categorized as medium-sized. J is TRBJ1-5 and V is TRBV25-1, with D tentatively TRBD1 (5 bases). Looked up from germline, CDR1 is MGHDK and CDR2 is SYGVNS. V was cut by 2 bases and J by 3 bases, with 8 bases left in between. This CDR3 has 14 amino acids. The CDR3 nucleotides read TGTGCCAGCAGTGAAGGGGGAGTCAATCAGCCCCAGCATTTT. Amino acids: CASSEGGVNQPQHF.

The chain employs TRBV29-1 and TRBJ2-3; 7 positions agree with TRBD2. Per germline, CDR1 SQVTM and CDR2 ANQGSEA. The ends lost 4 bases at V and 3 bases at J; junction bases unmatched: 1. The CDR3 sequence is 12 residues long. Here the CDR3 reads CSVAGGTDTQYF. The DNA for the CDR3 is TGCAGCGTTGCGGGGGGAACAGATACGCAGTATTTT.

As DNA, the CDR3 is TGCGCCAGCAGCCAACTAGCGGGGAGAGAGACCCAGTACTTC. Translating it yields CASSQLAGRETQYF. The chain employs TRBV4-3 and TRBJ2-5, with 9 bases that match TRBD2. There are 14 residues in the CDR3. Trimming at V came to 2 bases and at J to 4 bases, leaving 2 bases not matched to a gene. Germline values: CDR1 LGHNA, CDR2 YSLEER.

The chain combines TRBV27 with TRBJ1-6; D is possibly TRBD1 (6 bases). Germline-derived CDR1 and CDR2 are MNHEY and SMNVEV (reference sequence). V shed 5 bases and J shed 2 bases, with 10 bases lying between them. This CDR3 contains 15 residues. For the CDR3, the DNA is TGTGCCAGCAGTACTACAGGGCCCTATAATTCACCCCTCCACTTT. Protein product: CASSTTGPYNSPLHF.

The chain is built from TRBV18 and TRBJ2-7, with 7 bases lining up with TRBD2. CDR3 size: 14 residues. The ends lost 2 bases at V and 3 bases at J; junction bases unmatched: 4. Germline values: CDR1 KGHSH, CDR2 LQKENI. Here the CDR3 DNA reads TGTGCCAGCTCACCAGGGGAGGGCATCTACGAGCAGTACTTC. Protein product: CASSPGEGIYEQYF.

The chain recombines TRBV6-5 with TRBJ2-7, with 9 bases that match TRBD1. V lost 0 bases, J lost 2 bases, and 5 bases stayed unmatched. CDR3 size: 16 residues. In germline, CDR1 is MNHEY, CDR2 SVGAGI. The CDR3 nucleotides read TGTGCCAGCAGTTACTCTAGGACAGGGGCCCCCTACGAGCAGTACTTC. It specifies CASSYSRTGAPYEQYF.

This clone is a singleton in its sample. The chain couples TRBV18 to TRBJ2-7; D may match TRBD1 or TRBD2 (6 bases each). This CDR3 has 21 amino acids. The germline V and J ends were trimmed by 5 bases and 2 bases, with 34 bases remaining between them. Germline V lookup: CDR1 KGHSH, CDR2 LQKENI. The CDR3 here is CASSFREINRAKGGKTYEQYF. The CDR3 DNA follows: TGTGCCAGCTCATTCCGGGAAATTAACAGGGCCAAGGGGGGAAAGACCTACGAGCAGTACTTC. Variable domain in full (rest from reference TRBV18 and TRBJ2-7): NAGVMQNPRHLVRRRGQEARLRCSPMKGHSHVYWYRQLPEEGLKFMVYLQKENIIDESGMPKERFSAEFPKEGPSILRIQQVVRGDSAAYFCASSFREINRAKGGKTYEQYFGPGTRLTVT.

A single count supports this clone. This rearrangement joins TRBV7-6 to TRBJ1-4; possible D gene TRBD1, 5 bases. The CDR3 is 15 residues long. Trimming removed 4 bases from V and 0 bases from J, with 9 bases in between. From germline, CDR1 is SGHVS and CDR2 FNYEAQ. The CDR3, as DNA: TGTGCCAGCAGCTACAGGAAGGCAACTAATGAAAAACTGTTTTTT. Protein product: CASSYRKATNEKLFF.

The CDR3, as DNA: TGCAGCGTAGAACAGGGGACCACAGATACGCAGTATTTT. This sequence encodes CSVEQGTTDTQYF. The chain recombines TRBV29-1 with TRBJ2-3; the match to TRBD1 covers 7 bases. Germline V gives CDR1 SQVTM, CDR2 ANQGSEA. The ends lost 6 bases at V and 2 bases at J; junction bases unmatched: 5. The CDR3 loop spans 13 amino acids.

The chain links TRBV29-1 to TRBJ2-3; the D is unclear. V was trimmed by 1 base and J by 0 bases, leaving 5 bases between them. The CDR3 has 13 amino acids. Germline lookup yields CDR1 SQVTM and CDR2 ANQGSEA. The CDR3 is CSVEGDSTDTQYF. DNA for the CDR3: TGCAGCGTTGAAGGGGATAGCACAGATACGCAGTATTTT.

CDR3 sequence: CASSQPSGGAADTQYF. CDR3 in DNA: TGTGCCAGCAGCCAACCTAGCGGGGGGGCCGCAGATACGCAGTATTTT. This sequence joins TRBV4-2 and TRBJ2-3, with TRBD2 identical over 12 bases. V was clipped by 2 bases and J by 4 bases; unmatched bases: 4. There are 16 residues in the CDR3. The V gene's germline CDR1 is LGHNA and CDR2 YNFKEQ.